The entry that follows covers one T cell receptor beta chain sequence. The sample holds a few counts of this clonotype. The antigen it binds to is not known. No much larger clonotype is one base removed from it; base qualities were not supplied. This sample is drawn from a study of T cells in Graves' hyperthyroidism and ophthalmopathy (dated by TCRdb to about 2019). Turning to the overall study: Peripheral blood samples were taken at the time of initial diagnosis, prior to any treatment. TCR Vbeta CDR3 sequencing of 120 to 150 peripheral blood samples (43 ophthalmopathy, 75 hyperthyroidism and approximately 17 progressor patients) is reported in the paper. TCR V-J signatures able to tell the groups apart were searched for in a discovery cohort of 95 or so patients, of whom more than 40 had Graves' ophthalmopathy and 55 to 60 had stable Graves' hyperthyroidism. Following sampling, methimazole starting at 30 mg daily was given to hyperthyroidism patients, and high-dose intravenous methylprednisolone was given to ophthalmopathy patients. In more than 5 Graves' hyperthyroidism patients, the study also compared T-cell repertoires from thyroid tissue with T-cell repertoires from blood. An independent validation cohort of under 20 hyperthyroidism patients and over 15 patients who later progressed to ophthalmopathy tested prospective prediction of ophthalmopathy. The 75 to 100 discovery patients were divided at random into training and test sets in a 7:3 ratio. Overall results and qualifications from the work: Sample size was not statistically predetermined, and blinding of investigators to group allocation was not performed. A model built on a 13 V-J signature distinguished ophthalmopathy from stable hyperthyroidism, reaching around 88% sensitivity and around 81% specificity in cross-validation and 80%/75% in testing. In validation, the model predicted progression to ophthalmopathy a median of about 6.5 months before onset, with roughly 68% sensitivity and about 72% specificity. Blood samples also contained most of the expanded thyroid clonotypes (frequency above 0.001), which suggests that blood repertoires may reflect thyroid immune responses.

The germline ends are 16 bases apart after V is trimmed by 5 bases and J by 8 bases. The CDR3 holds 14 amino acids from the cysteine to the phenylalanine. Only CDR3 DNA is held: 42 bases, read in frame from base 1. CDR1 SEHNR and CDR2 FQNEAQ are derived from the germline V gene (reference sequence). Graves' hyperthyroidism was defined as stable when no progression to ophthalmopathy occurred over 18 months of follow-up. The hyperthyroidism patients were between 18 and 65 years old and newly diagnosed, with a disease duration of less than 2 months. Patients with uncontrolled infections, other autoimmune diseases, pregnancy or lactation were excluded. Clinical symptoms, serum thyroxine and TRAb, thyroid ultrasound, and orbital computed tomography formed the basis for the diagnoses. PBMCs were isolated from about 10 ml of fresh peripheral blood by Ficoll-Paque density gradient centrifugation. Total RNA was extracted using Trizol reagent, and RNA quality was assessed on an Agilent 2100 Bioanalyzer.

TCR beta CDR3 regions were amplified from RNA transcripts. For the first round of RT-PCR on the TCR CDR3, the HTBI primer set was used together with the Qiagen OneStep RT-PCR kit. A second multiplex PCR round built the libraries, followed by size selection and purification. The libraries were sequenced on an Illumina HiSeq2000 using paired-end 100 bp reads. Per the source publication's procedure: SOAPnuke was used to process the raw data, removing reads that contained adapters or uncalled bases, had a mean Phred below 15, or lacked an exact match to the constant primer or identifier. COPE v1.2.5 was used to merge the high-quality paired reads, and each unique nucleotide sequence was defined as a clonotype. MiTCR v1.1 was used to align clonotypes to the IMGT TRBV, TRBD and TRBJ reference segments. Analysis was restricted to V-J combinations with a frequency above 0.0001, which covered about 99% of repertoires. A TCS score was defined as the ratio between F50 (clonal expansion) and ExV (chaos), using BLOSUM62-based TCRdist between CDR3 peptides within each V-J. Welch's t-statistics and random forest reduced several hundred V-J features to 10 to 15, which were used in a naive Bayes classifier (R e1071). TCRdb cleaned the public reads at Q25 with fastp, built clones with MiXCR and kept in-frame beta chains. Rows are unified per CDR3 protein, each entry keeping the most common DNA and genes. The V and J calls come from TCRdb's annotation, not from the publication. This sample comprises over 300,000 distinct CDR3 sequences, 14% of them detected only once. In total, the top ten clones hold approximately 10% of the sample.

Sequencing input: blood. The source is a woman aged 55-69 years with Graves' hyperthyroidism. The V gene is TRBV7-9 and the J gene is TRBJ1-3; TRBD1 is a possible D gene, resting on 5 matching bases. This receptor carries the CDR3 CASSPGTRFDTIYF. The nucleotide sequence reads TGTGCCAGCAGCCCCGGGACCCGGTTTGACACCATATATTTT.